Detailed here is one TCR beta chain. Sequencing was performed with immunoSEQ multiplex PCR; in TCRdb, only in-frame clones are kept and a portion is missing. The sample carries under 200,000 clones, around 80% recorded once. The data stem from a study of blood T cell repertoires in COVID-19. CDR1 and CDR2 (germline): MNHEY, SVGAGI. The CDR3 loop spans 14 amino acids. The V and J ends lost 4 bases and 5 bases respectively, with 11 bases between them. The sequenced sample consisted of PBMCs or T cells enriched from blood (not recorded which). This clonotype originated in a woman between 45 and 65 years old in a cohort exposed to, infected with or recovered from COVID-19 (not recorded which). V and J are TRBV6-5 and TRBJ1-4, with D unclear. CDR3 in amino acids: CASSSPERNEKLFF. The DNA of the CDR3 is TGTGCCAGCAGTTCCCCGGAGAGAAATGAAAAACTGTTTTTT.